The 9 T cell receptor beta chains below were found in one sample sequenced in a study. MiXCR was run by TCRdb on the 5' RACE reads, yielding one entry per CDR3 protein. The sample includes 45,000 to 70,000 distinct CDR3 sequences, 25% to 30% of them seen just once. The specimen was tumor-infiltrating memory CD4+ T cells sorted from the breast tumor. Subset reported: memory CD4+ T cells, CD4+CD45RO+CD25-. These receptors all come from a female donor with breast cancer.

The chain carries TRBV6-2 or TRBV6-3 and TRBJ1-1; D is unclear. Trimming shortened V by 4 bases and J by 1 base, and 7 bases separated the two germline ends. Germline V CDR1 and CDR2: MNHEY, SVGEGT. The CDR3 length is 13 residues. CDR3 region: CASSLQRNTEAFF. CDR3 coding DNA: TGTGCCAGCAGTTTACAACGGAACACTGAAGCTTTCTTT.

In regard to this clonotype: The junction does not match germline at one end; this may be a read error. This rearrangement joins TRBV5-1 to TRBJ2-5; 12 nucleotides align to TRBD1. Germline CDR1 SGHRS, CDR2 YFSETQ. CDR3 length equals 14 residues. The CDR3 sequence: CAGSPGTGGETQYF. The DNA for the CDR3 is TGCGCCGGCAGCCCAGGGACAGGGGGCGAGACCCAGTACTTC.

This clonotype was detected once. A junction boundary mismatches the germline segment, possibly from a read error. The rearrangement joins TRBV7-3 to TRBJ2-1; D gene uncertain. The CDR3 sequence is 14 residues long. Looked up from germline, CDR1 is SGHTA and CDR2 is FQGTGA. The CDR3 DNA reads as TGTGCCAGCAGCCCTACCCGACAATCCAATGAGCAGGTCTTC. Protein product: CASSPTRQSNEQVF.

The gene calls are TRBV9 and TRBJ2-3; the D gene is possibly TRBD2 (5 bases). V was shortened by 1 base and J by 0 bases, with 9 bases between the two germline ends. The CDR3 spans 15 residues. CDR1 is SGDLS and CDR2 is YYNGEE in the germline V gene. This CDR3 reads CASSVYGSSTDTQYF. For the CDR3, the DNA is TGTGCCAGCAGCGTATATGGGAGTAGCACAGATACGCAGTATTTT.

CDR3 nucleotide sequence: TGTGCCAGCAGGACAGGGATGAATCAGCCCCAGCATTTT. Its protein product is CASRTGMNQPQHF. The chain uses TRBV6-5 and TRBJ1-5; 7 bases fit TRBD1. The V gene end was trimmed by 6 bases and the J gene end by 4 bases; junction bases not matched to a gene: 3. The CDR3 is 13 residues long. From germline, CDR1 is MNHEY and CDR2 SVGAGI.

This chain joins TRBV28 and TRBJ2-7, with 7 bases matching TRBD1. The CDR3 spans 16 residues. V shed 6 bases, J shed 2 bases, and the junction held 13 bases outside the gene matches. CDR1 MDHEN and CDR2 SYDVKM come from the germline V gene. CDR3 residues: CASSHARQGVAYEQYF. The CDR3 DNA reads TGTGCCAGCAGCCACGCGAGACAGGGAGTCGCCTACGAGCAGTACTTC.

This sequence joins TRBV10-3 and TRBJ1-1; 11 bases align to TRBD1. Germline loops: CDR1 ENHRY, CDR2 SYGVKD. V lost 6 bases and J lost 10; bases outside the gene matches: 7. This CDR3 comprises 13 residues. CDR3 protein: CAIRVGQGAGAFF. The CDR3 DNA reads TGTGCCATCAGGGTCGGACAGGGGGCCGGAGCTTTCTTT.

The rearrangement uses TRBV20-1 and TRBJ2-3; D is unclear. Per germline, CDR1 DFQATT and CDR2 SNEGSKA (reference sequence). Between the trimmed V and J ends, which lost 3 bases and 5 bases, there was a span of 6 bases. This CDR3 is built from 11 residues. CDR3 in amino acids: CSASLEDTQYF. CDR3 nucleotide sequence: TGCAGTGCTAGTCTGGAAGATACGCAGTATTTT.

About this clonotype itself: Germline and junction disagree at one end, which may indicate a read error. DNA for the CDR3: TGCAGTGCTAGTGTGTGGACAGAGCAGTCCTTC. Translated, it gives CSASVWTEQSF. The V gene is TRBV20-1, the J gene TRBJ2-7; a weak D match, TRBD1 (6 bases). Looked up from germline, CDR1 is DFQATT and CDR2 is SNEGSKA (reference sequence). The CDR3 totals 11 residues.